There are a few counts of the clone carrying this TCR beta chain. These data come from a study of cytomegalovirus exposure and HLA in healthy donors. The PCR made use of 60 Vbeta and 13 Jbeta primers. Assay used: immunoSEQ multiplex PCR; TCRdb lists only in-frame clones, some missing. The sample consists of 100,000 or so clones, about an eighth of them appearing once. This CDR3 spans 13 amino acids. CDR1 SGHNT and CDR2 YYREEE come from the germline V gene (reference sequence). V was pared by 4 bases and J by 2 bases, with 2 bases of the junction left unmatched. The sequenced sample consisted of PBMCs. J is TRBJ1-2 and V is TRBV5-4; 7 bases match TRBD1. This TCR was sampled from a man aged 40-49 years in good health and CMV-seropositive. The CDR3, as DNA: TGTGCCAGCAGCGTAGGGGGCAACTATGGCTACACCTTC. Translation gives CASSVGGNYGYTF.